What follows are 21 T cell receptor beta chains derived from one specimen sequenced in a study of identical twins. TCRdb itself ran the 5' RACE reads through MiXCR, one entry per CDR3 protein. This table has approximately 220,000 distinct CDR3 sequences, approximately 8.3% appearing once. These same data were also listed under a study on yellow fever vaccine responses in identical twins.

Sequenced sample: memory (CD45RO+) T cells sorted from blood. These receptors were taken from a woman aged 18-29 years in good health.

The chain employs TRBV7-9 and TRBJ2-7; the match to TRBD1 covers 9 bases. This CDR3 spans 16 amino acids. Trimming cost V 5 bases and J 3 bases; bases outside gene matches: 11. Germline loops: CDR1 SEHNR, CDR2 FQNEAQ (reference sequence). The CDR3 protein is CASSKATGTGFYEQYF. The DNA of the CDR3 is TGTGCCAGCAGCAAGGCGACCGGGACAGGGTTCTACGAGCAGTACTTC.

This clonotype has ten or more counts. The CDR3 sequence is CSVVSGVNTGELFF. The DNA of the CDR3 is TGCAGCGTTGTTAGCGGGGTTAACACCGGGGAGCTGTTTTTT. This sequence joins TRBV29-1 and TRBJ2-2; TRBD2 aligns across 8 bases. The V segment lost 4 bases and the J segment 2 bases; nucleotides outside the gene matches: 3. This CDR3 spans 14 amino acids. CDR1 is SQVTM, CDR2 ANQGSEA, per germline.

This clonotype was seen a few times. V is TRBV7-2 and J is TRBJ2-5; 14 bases map to TRBD2. The V and J ends lost 3 bases and 1 base, in that order; junction bases with no gene match: 1. The CDR3 has 16 residues. Germline lookup yields CDR1 SGHTA and CDR2 FQGNSA. CDR3 sequence (DNA): TGTGCCAGCAGCTTGGGACTAGCGGGAGCCCAAGAGACCCAGTACTTC. It is translated as CASSLGLAGAQETQYF.

This clonotype was counted many times. The gene calls are TRBV12-3 or TRBV12-4 and TRBJ1-2; D perhaps matches TRBD1 (5 bases). CDR3 length: 15 residues. Trimming shortened V by 3 bases and J by 5 bases, and 16 bases separated the two germline ends. The CDR3 region has the DNA TGTGCCAGCAGTTTTTATGGGGGAGAGGGGTATGGCTACACCTTC. Its translation is CASSFYGGEGYGYTF.

This clonotype has at least ten counts. This sequence joins TRBV12-3 or TRBV12-4 and TRBJ2-3; 7 nucleotides line up with TRBD2. V was pared by 2 bases and J by 3 bases, with 5 bases of the junction left unmatched. CDR3 length: 15 residues. The DNA of the CDR3 is TGTGCCAGCAGTTTAAAAGCGGGGTGGACAGATACGCAGTATTTT. It is translated as CASSLKAGWTDTQYF.

This clonotype was seen at least ten times. The CDR3 is CASSSGTARYNEQFF. The CDR3, as DNA: TGTGCCAGCAGCTCCGGGACAGCCAGATACAATGAGCAGTTCTTC. The J gene is TRBJ2-1, the V gene TRBV5-8; 7 nucleotides line up with TRBD1. This CDR3 has 15 residues. Germline trimming cut 3 bases from V and 4 bases from J; bases unmatched to any gene: 7. CDR1 and CDR2 (germline): SGHTS, YDEGEE.

This clonotype was observed a handful of times. The gene calls are TRBV19 and TRBJ2-7, with 11 bases that match TRBD2. Germline CDR1 and CDR2: LNHDA and SQIVND (reference sequence). Trimming at V came to 4 bases and at J to 0 bases, leaving 8 bases not matched to a gene. The CDR3 extends over 17 amino acids. Here the CDR3 reads CASSTQGLAGDSYEQYF. CDR3 nucleotides: TGTGCCAGTAGTACCCAAGGACTAGCGGGTGACTCCTACGAGCAGTACTTC.

This clonotype was detected ten times or more. The rearrangement uses TRBV5-1 and TRBJ2-1; D gene unclear. The CDR3 is 15 amino acids. The germline V gene encodes CDR1 SGHRS and CDR2 YFSETQ. V was trimmed by 0 bases and J by 4 bases, leaving 11 bases between them. The CDR3 coding sequence is TGCGCCAGCAGCTTGGCCTCGCAGGTTTACAATGAGCAGTTCTTC. Its protein product is CASSLASQVYNEQFF.

This clonotype occurred a few times. The chain couples TRBV6-2 or TRBV6-3 to TRBJ2-2, with D unclear. The CDR3 has 14 residues. The V gene's germline CDR1 is MNHEY and CDR2 SVGEGT. Trimming cost V 5 bases and J 6 bases, with 13 bases left between them. In nucleotides, the CDR3 is TGTGCCAGCAGTAGGGCCTATGCGTCCGGGGAGCTGTTTTTT. Its translation is CASSRAYASGELFF.

This clonotype was recorded at least ten times. The chain uses TRBV4-3 and TRBJ2-3, with D possibly being TRBD2 (5 bases). The CDR3 is 15 residues long. CDR1 and CDR2 (germline): LGHNA, YSLEER. V lost 0 bases and J lost 2, with 9 bases in between. The CDR3 DNA reads as TGCGCCAGCAGCCAAGATCCCCGGGACACAGATACGCAGTATTTT. It yields the protein CASSQDPRDTDTQYF.

This clonotype showed up many times. CDR3: CASSWGGGRSTDTQYF. The CDR3 nucleotides are TGTGCCAGCAGTTGGGGGGGCGGGAGGAGCACAGATACGCAGTATTTT. The chain uses TRBV28 and TRBJ2-3; 8 bases fit TRBD2. The J segment lost 0 bases and the V segment lost 4 bases, leaving 6 bases of the junction unmatched. The CDR3 sequence is 16 residues long. Germline V gene sequence: CDR1 MDHEN, CDR2 SYDVKM.

This clonotype was counted at least ten times. The genes are TRBV15 and TRBJ2-3; 9 bases line up with TRBD1. V gave up 8 bases and J gave up 2 bases; unmatched junction bases: 5. Looked up from germline, CDR1 is LNHNV and CDR2 is YYDKDF (reference sequence). The CDR3 consists of 14 residues. The CDR3 spells CATHRTGVTDTQYF. The CDR3 coding sequence is TGTGCCACCCATCGGACAGGGGTCACAGATACGCAGTATTTT.

V is TRBV28 and J is TRBJ1-2, with D perhaps TRBD1 (6 bases). Germline CDR1 reads MDHEN; CDR2 reads SYDVKM. The V end lost 6 bases, the J end lost 13 bases, and 18 bases lay between the germline ends. The CDR3 contains 12 residues. CDR3: CASRGNGQRSTF. Here the CDR3 DNA reads TGTGCCAGCAGGGGAAACGGACAGAGGAGCACCTTC.

This clonotype was recorded a few times. CDR3 coding DNA: TGTGCCAGCAGCTTACGCCCAGGGGGACAGGCGGTATTAACCCCTCGGTATTTT. This encodes CASSLRPGGQAVLTPRYF. The rearrangement links TRBV7-2 to TRBJ2-3; 8 nucleotides match TRBD1. Germline V gene sequence: CDR1 SGHTA, CDR2 FQGNSA. The J segment lost 14 bases and the V segment lost 2 bases, leaving 24 bases of the junction unmatched. The CDR3 is 18 amino acids.

This rearrangement joins TRBV5-1 to TRBJ2-1, with 7 bases identical to TRBD2. The germline V gene has CDR1 SGHRS and CDR2 YFSETQ. The length of the CDR3 is 16 residues. Trimming took 0 bases from V and 5 from J; bases not matched to a gene: 8. The CDR3 DNA reads TGCGCCAGCAGCTTGGGGCCGGCGGGAGCGGACAATGAGCAGTTCTTC. Encoded protein: CASSLGPAGADNEQFF. The whole variable domain, filled in from reference TRBV5-1 and TRBJ2-1, reads KAGVTQTPRYLIKTRGQQVTLSCSPISGHRSVSWYQQTPGQGLQFLFEYFSETQRNKGNFPGRFSGRQFSNSRSEMNVSTLELGDSALYLCASSLGPAGADNEQFFGPGTRLTVL.

In its sample, this clonotype was seen a few times. The rearrangement uses TRBV29-1 and TRBJ2-7; no clear D gene. Germline V gene data show CDR1 as SQVTM and CDR2 as ANQGSEA. The CDR3 loop spans 13 amino acids. The V and J ends lost 4 bases and 5 bases respectively, with 15 bases between them. The CDR3 here is CSVVRGSGNEQYF. CDR3 nucleotides: TGCAGCGTTGTGAGAGGAAGTGGCAACGAGCAGTACTTC.

The chain joins TRBV9 to TRBJ2-1; D is possibly TRBD2 (5 bases). Trimming took off 2 bases at V and 9 bases at J, with 12 bases between the two ends. CDR3 length: 13 residues. Germline V gene lookup returns CDR1 SGDLS and CDR2 YYNGEE. CDR3 DNA: TGTGCCAGCAGCGTCAACTTAAGCGGTGAGCAGTTCTTC. This codes for CASSVNLSGEQFF.

This clonotype was observed many times. This chain joins TRBV5-1 and TRBJ2-7; D perhaps matches TRBD2 (6 bases). V lost 0 bases and J lost 3, with 13 bases in between. The CDR3 is made up of 15 amino acids. Germline V lookup: CDR1 SGHRS, CDR2 YFSETQ. The CDR3 loop reads CASSLDPGGDYEQYF. The CDR3 nucleotides read TGCGCCAGCAGCTTGGATCCAGGCGGGGACTACGAGCAGTACTTC.

Only a few counts were recorded for this clonotype. This sequence joins TRBV20-1 and TRBJ1-6, with D unclear. Trimming cost V 6 bases and J 9 bases, with 21 bases left between them. The V gene's germline CDR1 is DFQATT and CDR2 SNEGSKA (reference sequence). The CDR3 runs to 15 residues. The CDR3 coding sequence is TGCAGTGCCTTGGGAAAAGAGGGTGTGGGTTCACCCCTCCACTTT. Protein sequence: CSALGKEGVGSPLHF.

The DNA of the CDR3 is TGTGCCAGCAGGGGGAGGGACAGGGGGACTGAAGCTTTCTTT. This sequence encodes CASRGRDRGTEAFF. The chain recombines TRBV3-1 with TRBJ1-1, with TRBD1 matching 11 bases. Germline lookup yields CDR1 LGHDT and CDR2 YNNKEL (reference sequence). This CDR3 comprises 14 residues. Losses at the gene ends were 6 bases for V and 5 bases for J; bases not matched to a gene: 5.

In its sample, this clonotype was seen many times. This chain links TRBV27 with TRBJ2-7; D unresolved. This CDR3 has 12 amino acids. Germline loops: CDR1 MNHEY, CDR2 SMNVEV (reference sequence). The germline V and J ends were trimmed by 5 bases and 3 bases, with 8 bases remaining between them. CDR3 nucleotides: TGTGCCAGCAGTCGCGATTACTACGAGCAGTACTTC. It encodes CASSRDYYEQYF.